The T cell receptor beta chain under discussion was sequenced for a study of blood T cell repertoires in COVID-19. The V gene's germline CDR1 is SGHTA and CDR2 FQGNSA. Germline trimming cut 6 bases from V and 3 bases from J; bases unmatched to any gene: 5. The CDR3 length is 15 residues. In the original processing: Researchers report that nucleated cell counts were estimated from reference gene primer amplification. The data were produced by immunoSEQ multiplex PCR, yet TCRdb's version contains in-frame clones alone and is incomplete. V, J and clone size derive from that table, while D and trimming were established from the DNA sequence. The top ten hold roughly 25% of the sample, which has fewer than 50,000 clones, 79% seen once.

This receptor was obtained from a man between 70 and 80 years old with acute or convalescent COVID-19. V gene TRBV7-2 combines with J gene TRBJ2-3; TRBD1 aligns across 11 bases. The material sequenced was peripheral blood. This CDR3 reads CASRPGTGGTDTQYF. For the CDR3, the DNA is TGTGCCAGCAGGCCTGGGACAGGGGGTACAGATACGCAGTATTTT.